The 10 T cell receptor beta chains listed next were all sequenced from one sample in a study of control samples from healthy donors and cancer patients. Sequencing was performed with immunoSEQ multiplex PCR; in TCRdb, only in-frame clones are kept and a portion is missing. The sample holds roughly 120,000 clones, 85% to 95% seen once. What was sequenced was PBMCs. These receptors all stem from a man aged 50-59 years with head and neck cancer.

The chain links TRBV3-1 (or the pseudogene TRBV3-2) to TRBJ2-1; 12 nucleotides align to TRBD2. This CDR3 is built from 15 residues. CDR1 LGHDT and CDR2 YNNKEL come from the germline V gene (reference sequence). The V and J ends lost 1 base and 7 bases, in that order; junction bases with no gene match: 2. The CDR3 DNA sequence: TGTGCCAGCAGCCAAGGAGGACTAGCGGGGAATGAGCAGTTCTTC. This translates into CASSQGGLAGNEQFF.

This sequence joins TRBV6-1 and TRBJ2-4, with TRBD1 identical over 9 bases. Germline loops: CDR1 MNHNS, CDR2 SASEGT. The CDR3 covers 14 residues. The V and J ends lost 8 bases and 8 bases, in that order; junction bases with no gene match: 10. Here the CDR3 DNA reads TGTGCCAGCTCCTTCACAGGGGGCATAGACATTCAGTACTTC. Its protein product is CASSFTGGIDIQYF.

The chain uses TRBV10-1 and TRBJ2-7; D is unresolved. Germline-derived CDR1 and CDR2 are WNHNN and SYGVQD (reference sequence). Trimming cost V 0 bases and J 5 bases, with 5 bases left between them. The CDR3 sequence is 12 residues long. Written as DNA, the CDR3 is TGCGCCAGCAGTGAGTCGGCCGACGAGCAGTACTTC. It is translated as CASSESADEQYF.

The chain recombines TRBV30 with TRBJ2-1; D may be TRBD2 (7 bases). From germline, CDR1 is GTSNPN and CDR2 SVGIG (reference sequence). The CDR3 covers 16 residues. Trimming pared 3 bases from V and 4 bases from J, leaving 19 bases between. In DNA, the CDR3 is TGTGCCTGGAGCCCTAGTCCGGGGGGCCGTTACAATGAGCAGTTCTTC. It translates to CAWSPSPGGRYNEQFF.

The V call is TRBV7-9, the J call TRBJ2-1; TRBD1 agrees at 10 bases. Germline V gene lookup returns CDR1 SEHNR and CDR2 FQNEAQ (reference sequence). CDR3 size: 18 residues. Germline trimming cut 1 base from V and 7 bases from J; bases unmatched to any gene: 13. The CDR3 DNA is TGTGCCAGCAGCTTAGACGCCCGAGACAGGGGGCTATTTAATGAGCAGTTCTTC. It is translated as CASSLDARDRGLFNEQFF. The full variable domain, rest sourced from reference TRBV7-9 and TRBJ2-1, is DTGVSQNPRHKITKRGQNVTFRCDPISEHNRLYWYRQTLGQGPEFLTYFQNEAQLEKSRLLSDRFSAERPKGSFSTLEIQRTEQGDSAMYLCASSLDARDRGLFNEQFFGPGTRLTVL.

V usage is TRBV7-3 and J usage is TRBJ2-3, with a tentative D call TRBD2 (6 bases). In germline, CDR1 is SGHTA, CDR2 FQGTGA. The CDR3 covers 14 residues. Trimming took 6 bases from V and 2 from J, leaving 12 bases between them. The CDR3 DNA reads TGTGCCAGCAGGCGAGGCGGGGTCACAGATACGCAGTATTTT. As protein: CASRRGGVTDTQYF.

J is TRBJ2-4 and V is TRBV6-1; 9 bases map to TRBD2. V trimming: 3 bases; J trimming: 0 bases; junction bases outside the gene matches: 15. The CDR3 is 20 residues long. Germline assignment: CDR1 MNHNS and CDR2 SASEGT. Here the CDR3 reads CASSDALSRGGSLAKNIQYF. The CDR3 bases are TGTGCCAGCAGTGATGCCCTTTCGCGGGGGGGTTCACTAGCCAAAAACATTCAGTACTTC.

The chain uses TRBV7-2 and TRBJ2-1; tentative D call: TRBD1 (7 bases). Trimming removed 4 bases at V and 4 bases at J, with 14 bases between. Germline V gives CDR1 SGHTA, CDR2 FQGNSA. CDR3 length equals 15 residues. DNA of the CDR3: TGTGCCAGCAGCTCGGGGGCAGGGGGATACAATGAGCAGTTCTTC. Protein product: CASSSGAGGYNEQFF.

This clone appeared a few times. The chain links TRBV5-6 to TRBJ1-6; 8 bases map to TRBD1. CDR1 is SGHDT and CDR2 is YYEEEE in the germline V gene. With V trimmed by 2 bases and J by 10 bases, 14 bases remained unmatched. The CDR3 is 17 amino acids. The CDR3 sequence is CASSLISSGGAESPLHF. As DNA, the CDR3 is TGTGCCAGCAGCTTAATTTCCTCAGGGGGCGCAGAGTCACCCCTCCACTTT.

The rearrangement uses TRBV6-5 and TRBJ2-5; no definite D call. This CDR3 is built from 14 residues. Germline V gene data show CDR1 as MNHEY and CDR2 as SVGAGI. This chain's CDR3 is CASAVSLGQETQYF. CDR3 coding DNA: TGTGCGTCAGCCGTTTCATTGGGGCAAGAGACCCAGTACTTC.